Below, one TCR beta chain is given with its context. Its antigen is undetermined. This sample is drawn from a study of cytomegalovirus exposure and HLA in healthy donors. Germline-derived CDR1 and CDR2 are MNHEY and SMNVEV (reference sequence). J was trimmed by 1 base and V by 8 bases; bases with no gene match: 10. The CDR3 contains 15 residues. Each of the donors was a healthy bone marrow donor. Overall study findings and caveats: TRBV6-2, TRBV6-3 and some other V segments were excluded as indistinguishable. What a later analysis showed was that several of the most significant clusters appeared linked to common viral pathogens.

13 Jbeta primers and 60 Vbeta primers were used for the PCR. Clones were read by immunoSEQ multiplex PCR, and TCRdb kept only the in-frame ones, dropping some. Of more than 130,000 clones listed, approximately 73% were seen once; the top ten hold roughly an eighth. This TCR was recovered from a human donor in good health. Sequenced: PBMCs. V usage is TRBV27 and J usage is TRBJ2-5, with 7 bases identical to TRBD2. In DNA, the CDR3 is TGTGCCAGCCTCCCACGGGGCGGGGGCCAAGAGACCCAGTACTTC. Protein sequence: CASLPRGGGQETQYF.